One sample yielded the 18 T cell receptor beta chains listed below, sequenced in a study of cytomegalovirus exposure and HLA in healthy donors. The PCR ran on 60 Vbeta and 13 Jbeta primers. Profiled with immunoSEQ multiplex PCR; TCRdb holds only in-frame clones, not every one. This sample has about 78,000 clones; 80% occur once, and the top ten carry approximately 1%. The sequencing input was PBMCs. Source of these receptors: a male donor in good health and CMV-seronegative.

The chain employs TRBV19 and TRBJ1-2; 10 bases match TRBD1. V was pared by 5 bases and J by 4 bases, with 10 bases of the junction left unmatched. The CDR3 covers 16 residues. Germline values: CDR1 LNHDA, CDR2 SQIVND (reference sequence). The CDR3 region has the DNA TGTGCCAGTAGTCCACCCCGGGACAGGGGAAGCTATGGCTACACCTTC. Protein product: CASSPPRDRGSYGYTF.

This clone was seen a single time. The gene calls are TRBV4-1 and TRBJ2-3; TRBD2 aligns across 7 bases. The CDR3 spans 17 residues. Germline V CDR1 and CDR2: MGHRA, YSYEKL. J gave up 2 bases and V 2 bases, and 10 bases lay outside the gene matches. This chain's CDR3 is CASSQLTAGQFTDTQYF. CDR3 nucleotide sequence: TGCGCCAGCAGCCAACTGACAGCGGGGCAGTTCACAGATACGCAGTATTTT.

This clone was counted a single time. The DNA for the CDR3 is TGTGCCAGCATCGACAGGGAGACCCAAGCTTTCTTT. This codes for CASIDRETQAFF. The chain recombines TRBV28 with TRBJ1-1; 7 bases match TRBD1. The CDR3 has 12 amino acids. Germline CDR1 MDHEN, CDR2 SYDVKM. The V segment lost 7 bases and the J segment 9 bases; nucleotides outside the gene matches: 8.

The chain recombines TRBV18 with TRBJ1-1; no reliable D call. Germline V gene data show CDR1 as KGHSH and CDR2 as LQKENI. V was trimmed by 5 bases and J by 0 bases, leaving 13 bases between them. The CDR3 spans 15 residues. CDR3 loop: CASSNGPGMNTEAFF. Written as DNA, the CDR3 is TGTGCCAGCTCAAACGGCCCGGGTATGAACACTGAAGCTTTCTTT. The complete variable domain, with remaining parts taken from reference TRBV18 and TRBJ1-1, reads NAGVMQNPRHLVRRRGQEARLRCSPMKGHSHVYWYRQLPEEGLKFMVYLQKENIIDESGMPKERFSAEFPKEGPSILRIQQVVRGDSAAYFCASSNGPGMNTEAFFGQGTRLTVV.

J is TRBJ2-1 and V is TRBV5-6; 7 bases line up with TRBD2. The germline V gene encodes CDR1 SGHDT and CDR2 YYEEEE. There are 18 residues in the CDR3. V lost 0 bases and J lost 4; bases outside the gene matches: 13. The CDR3 region is CASSLVGPSGILYNEQFF. CDR3 bases: TGTGCCAGCAGCTTGGTCGGTCCTAGCGGCATCTTATACAATGAGCAGTTCTTC.

This CDR3 is CASRGLVTGSTDTQYF. The CDR3 DNA reads TGTGCCAGCAGGGGTCTAGTGACGGGGAGCACAGATACGCAGTATTTT. The rearrangement joins TRBV27 to TRBJ2-3; weak D call: TRBD2 (5 bases). The CDR3 covers 16 residues. The V gene's germline CDR1 is MNHEY and CDR2 SMNVEV (reference sequence). Trimming took 6 bases from V and 0 from J, leaving 16 bases between them.

The chain links TRBV5-4 to TRBJ2-1; 14 bases are a match to TRBD2. This CDR3 contains 17 residues. J was trimmed by 5 bases and V by 0 bases; bases with no gene match: 4. Germline V CDR1 and CDR2: SGHNT, YYREEE (reference sequence). The CDR3 is CASSLGLAGGPDNEQFF. For the CDR3, the DNA is TGTGCCAGCAGCTTGGGACTAGCGGGAGGGCCCGACAATGAGCAGTTCTTC.

This clone is a singleton in its sample. This chain links TRBV6-5 with TRBJ2-7; D unclear. Germline V gene data show CDR1 as MNHEY and CDR2 as SVGAGI. The CDR3 is 13 residues long. The germline V and J ends were trimmed by 4 bases and 3 bases, with 10 bases remaining between them. CDR3 loop: CASSLGSNYEQYF. DNA for the CDR3: TGTGCCAGCAGTTTGGGCAGTAACTACGAGCAGTACTTC.

This clone was seen just once. The CDR3: CASSSTLQGAQTYTF. CDR3 coding DNA: TGTGCCAGCAGTTCCACCCTACAGGGGGCGCAGACCTACACCTTC. The chain joins TRBV7-9 to TRBJ1-2; 9 bases map to TRBD1. The ends lost 6 bases at V and 10 bases at J; junction bases unmatched: 15. From germline, CDR1 is SEHNR and CDR2 FQNEAQ (reference sequence). The CDR3 runs to 15 residues.

The chain is built from TRBV25-1 and TRBJ1-6; tentative D call: TRBD1 (5 bases). V was shortened by 6 bases and J by 5 bases, with 14 bases between the two germline ends. The germline V gene encodes CDR1 MGHDK and CDR2 SYGVNS. CDR3 length equals 15 residues. CDR3 amino acids: CASRRAGENNSPLHF. In DNA, the CDR3 is TGTGCCAGCAGAAGGGCGGGGGAGAATAATTCACCCCTCCACTTT.

The chain has TRBV7-2 and TRBJ1-2; D is unresolved. Germline assignment: CDR1 SGHTA and CDR2 FQGNSA. V was cut by 9 bases and J by 8 bases, with 19 bases left in between. The CDR3 has 13 amino acids. The CDR3 sequence is CASGSDWVSGYTF. The CDR3 bases are TGTGCCAGTGGGTCCGACTGGGTGAGCGGCTACACCTTC.

This clone turned up a few times. The CDR3 DNA sequence: TGTGCCAGCAGACCAGCCGGGACTAGCGGTGAGCAGTTCTTC. Translated: CASRPAGTSGEQFF. The chain recombines TRBV7-3 with TRBJ2-1, with 11 bases lining up with TRBD2. Looked up from germline, CDR1 is SGHTA and CDR2 is FQGTGA. Trimming cost V 6 bases and J 9 bases; bases outside gene matches: 7. The CDR3 sequence is 14 residues long.

The rearrangement uses TRBV7-8 and TRBJ2-7; TRBD2 might be the D (6 bases). Germline CDR1 and CDR2: SGHVS and FQNEAQ. This CDR3 contains 15 residues. Trimming took 3 bases from V and 6 from J, leaving 18 bases between them. This chain's CDR3 is CASSLRYQVGGEQYF. The DNA for the CDR3 is TGTGCCAGCAGCTTGCGGTACCAGGTCGGGGGCGAGCAGTACTTC. Full variable domain (outside the CDR3, taken from reference TRBV7-8 and TRBJ2-7): GAGVSQSPRYKVAKRGQDVALRCDPISGHVSLFWYQQALGQGPEFLTYFQNEAQLDKSGLPSDRFFAERPEGSVSTLKIQRTQQEDSAVYLCASSLRYQVGGEQYFGPGTRLTVT.

The rearrangement links TRBV5-4 to TRBJ2-3; TRBD2 agrees at 7 bases. The CDR3 length is 15 residues. Germline loops: CDR1 SGHNT, CDR2 YYREEE (reference sequence). The V segment lost 4 bases and the J segment 0 bases; nucleotides outside the gene matches: 5. The CDR3 DNA sequence: TGTGCCAGCAGCGAGGGACTACTTAGCACAGATACGCAGTATTTT. This translates into CASSEGLLSTDTQYF.

The chain combines TRBV2 with TRBJ2-5; 9 nucleotides match TRBD1. The J call may be faulty, since TRBJ2-7 better matches the DNA end. This CDR3 is 12 amino acids long. The germline gives CDR1 SNHLY, CDR2 FYNNEI. CDR3 loop: CASRSTGGEQYF. The CDR3 DNA reads TGTGCCAGCAGGTCGACAGGGGGCGAGCAGTACTTC.

The J gene is TRBJ2-3, the V gene TRBV30, with 12 bases fitting TRBD2. From germline, CDR1 is GTSNPN and CDR2 SVGIG (reference sequence). With V trimmed by 0 bases and J by 8 bases, 3 bases remained unmatched. The CDR3 extends over 14 amino acids. The CDR3 sequence: CAWSVLAGGSTQYF. The CDR3 nucleotides are TGTGCCTGGAGTGTCCTAGCGGGGGGGAGTACGCAGTATTTT.

This sequence joins TRBV28 and TRBJ2-7; maybe TRBD1 (6 bases). CDR1 is MDHEN, CDR2 SYDVKM, per germline. Trimming left V 9 bases short and J 3 bases short, with 9 bases between. The CDR3 length is 11 residues. This chain's CDR3 is CASGQIYEQYF. Here the CDR3 DNA reads TGTGCCAGTGGACAGATCTACGAGCAGTACTTC.

The genes are TRBV28 and TRBJ1-3; a possible D gene is TRBD1 (5 bases). Looked up from germline, CDR1 is MDHEN and CDR2 is SYDVKM. The length of the CDR3 is 16 residues. V lost 3 bases and J lost 0, with 12 bases in between. CDR3 nucleotide sequence: TGTGCCAGCAGTTTTGGGGCGGGGCTCTCTGGAAACACCATATATTTT. Its translation is CASSFGAGLSGNTIYF.